These T cell receptor beta chains were read from a single sample in a study of OX40 agonist ivuxolimab in advanced cancers. Repertoires were generated with immunoSEQ multiplex PCR, while TCRdb's copy carries only in-frame clones and drops some. The sample has about 59,000 clones; 94% are singletons. The sequenced sample was CD4+ or CD8+ T cells sorted from blood, obtained in a trial of the OX40 agonist ivuxolimab. These receptors came from an adult with an advanced solid tumor such as melanoma, head and neck, liver or kidney cancer. Both conserved end residues are part of each CDR3. Each record gives: V gene, clone size, J gene, D gene, CDR3 protein, CDR3 DNA. A D gene is named only where the DNA matches it firmly. Expanded clones are given a class, and other clones once, few, many or no size at all.

V gene: TRBV18
clone size: -
J gene: TRBJ2-4
D gene: TRBD2
CDR3 protein: CASSPGLAVLAKNIQYF
CDR3 DNA: TGTGCCAGCTCACCAGGCCTAGCGGTCCTAGCCAAAAACATTCAGTACTTC

V gene: TRBV30
clone size: -
J gene: TRBJ1-4
D gene: -
CDR3 protein: CAWSSGATNEKLFF
CDR3 DNA: TGTGCCTGGAGTTCGGGGGCAACTAATGAAAAACTGTTTTTT

V gene: TRBV2
clone size: once
J gene: TRBJ2-7
D gene: TRBD2
CDR3 protein: CASSQSLASGNGFDEQYF
CDR3 DNA: TGTGCCAGCAGCCAGAGCCTGGCTAGCGGGAATGGTTTCGACGAGCAGTACTTC

V gene: TRBV11-2
clone size: few
J gene: TRBJ2-5
D gene: -
CDR3 protein: CASSLVGTTQETQYF
CDR3 DNA: TGTGCCAGCAGCTTAGTAGGGACGACACAGGAGACCCAGTACTTC

V gene: TRBV7-6
clone size: -
J gene: TRBJ2-5
D gene: -
CDR3 protein: CASSLAGDVWGTQYF
CDR3 DNA: TGTGCCAGCAGCTTAGCTGGGGATGTCTGGGGGACCCAGTACTTC

V gene: TRBV19
clone size: -
J gene: TRBJ2-1
D gene: -
CDR3 protein: CASSQGLSYNEQFF
CDR3 DNA: TGTGCCAGTAGCCAGGGGTTGTCCTACAATGAGCAGTTCTTC

V gene: TRBV27
clone size: -
J gene: TRBJ1-1
D gene: -
CDR3 protein: CASSSGGTEAFF
CDR3 DNA: TGTGCCAGCAGTTCGGGGGGAACTGAAGCTTTCTTT

V gene: TRBV4-2
clone size: -
J gene: TRBJ2-7
D gene: -
CDR3 protein: CASSQAHPSYEQYF
CDR3 DNA: TGTGCCAGCAGCCAAGCGCACCCCTCCTACGAGCAGTACTTC

V gene: TRBV1
clone size: once
J gene: TRBJ1-1
D gene: -
CDR3 protein: CTSSQEPPPRSSNTEAFF
CDR3 DNA: TGCACCAGCAGCCAAGAGCCCCCGCCCCGGAGTTCTAACACTGAAGCTTTCTTT

V gene: TRBV4-1
clone size: -
J gene: TRBJ1-6
D gene: TRBD1
CDR3 protein: CASSQTGGYAGNSPLHF
CDR3 DNA: TGCGCCAGCAGCCAAACAGGGGGCTACGCTGGTAATTCACCCCTCCACTTT

V gene: TRBV7-9
clone size: -
J gene: TRBJ1-1
D gene: -
CDR3 protein: CASTSGRATEAFF
CDR3 DNA: TGTGCCAGCACCTCAGGACGGGCCACTGAAGCTTTCTTT

V gene: TRBV28
clone size: -
J gene: TRBJ1-1
D gene: TRBD1
CDR3 protein: CASTALGEGANTEAFF
CDR3 DNA: TGTGCCAGCACCGCCCTAGGGGAGGGGGCAAACACTGAAGCTTTCTTT

V gene: TRBV5-1
clone size: -
J gene: TRBJ2-7
D gene: TRBD2
CDR3 protein: CASSLDSRLAGAWEQYF
CDR3 DNA: TGCGCCAGCAGCTTGGACAGTAGGCTAGCGGGAGCGTGGGAGCAGTACTTC

V gene: TRBV15
clone size: -
J gene: TRBJ2-3
D gene: -
CDR3 protein: CATSKMRGQHNGDTQYF
CDR3 DNA: TGTGCCACCAGTAAGATGCGGGGTCAACATAACGGGGATACGCAGTATTTT

V gene: TRBV7-9
clone size: -
J gene: TRBJ2-5
D gene: -
CDR3 protein: CASSTPEGLRETQYF
CDR3 DNA: TGTGCCAGCAGCACTCCGGAGGGGCTGCGGGAGACCCAGTACTTC

V gene: TRBV7-6
clone size: -
J gene: TRBJ2-1
D gene: -
CDR3 protein: CASSLVLLGDEQFF
CDR3 DNA: TGTGCCAGCAGCTTAGTTCTATTGGGCGATGAGCAGTTCTTC

V gene: TRBV9
clone size: -
J gene: TRBJ2-3
D gene: -
CDR3 protein: CASSVGLRTDTQYF
CDR3 DNA: TGTGCCAGCAGCGTAGGACTTCGCACAGATACGCAGTATTTT

V gene: TRBV9
clone size: -
J gene: TRBJ1-4
D gene: TRBD1
CDR3 protein: CASSVGTGGDNEKLFF
CDR3 DNA: TGTGCCAGCAGCGTAGGGACAGGGGGCGATAATGAAAAACTGTTTTTT

V gene: TRBV11-1
clone size: -
J gene: TRBJ2-7
D gene: -
CDR3 protein: CASSFSNLGSYEQYF
CDR3 DNA: TGTGCCAGCAGTTTCAGCAATCTTGGTTCCTACGAGCAGTACTTC

V gene: TRBV4-2
clone size: -
J gene: TRBJ2-7
D gene: TRBD2
CDR3 protein: CASSQEAGVPSEQYF
CDR3 DNA: TGTGCCAGCAGCCAAGAAGCGGGAGTTCCGTCCGAGCAGTACTTC

V gene: TRBV9
clone size: -
J gene: TRBJ2-6
D gene: -
CDR3 protein: CASSVDLSDTGANVLTF
CDR3 DNA: TGTGCCAGCAGCGTAGATCTGTCAGATACTGGGGCCAACGTCCTGACTTTC

V gene: TRBV9
clone size: -
J gene: TRBJ1-2
D gene: TRBD1
CDR3 protein: CASSVGTGADCGYTF
CDR3 DNA: TGTGCCAGCAGCGTCGGGACAGGGGCGGACTGTGGCTACACCTTC

V gene: TRBV19
clone size: once
J gene: TRBJ2-1
D gene: -
CDR3 protein: CASSTSRSNEQFF
CDR3 DNA: TGTGCCAGTAGTACCAGCCGGTCCAATGAGCAGTTCTTC

V gene: TRBV7-9
clone size: -
J gene: TRBJ2-5
D gene: TRBD2
CDR3 protein: CASSLAIAGGVWETQYF
CDR3 DNA: TGTGCCAGCAGCTTAGCGATAGCGGGAGGGGTTTGGGAGACCCAGTACTTC

V gene: TRBV19
clone size: -
J gene: TRBJ2-7
D gene: TRBD1
CDR3 protein: CASSIMNRGYEQYF
CDR3 DNA: TGTGCCAGTAGTATAATGAACAGGGGATACGAGCAGTACTTC

V gene: TRBV19
clone size: -
J gene: TRBJ2-7
D gene: -
CDR3 protein: CASSIGGREHSYEQYF
CDR3 DNA: TGTGCCAGTAGTATAGGGGGTCGAGAGCACTCCTACGAGCAGTACTTC

V gene: TRBV4-3
clone size: -
J gene: TRBJ2-7
D gene: -
CDR3 protein: CASSLGYEQHF
CDR3 DNA: TGCGCCAGCAGCTTGGGCTACGAGCAGCACTTC

V gene: TRBV27
clone size: once
J gene: TRBJ2-7
D gene: TRBD2
CDR3 protein: CATRLGGIRAREQYF
CDR3 DNA: TGTGCCACTAGACTCGGGGGGATAAGGGCGAGGGAGCAGTACTTC

V gene: TRBV5-6
clone size: -
J gene: TRBJ1-4
D gene: -
CDR3 protein: CASSLSGQVHRLFF
CDR3 DNA: TGTGCCAGCAGCTTGTCGGGGCAGGTCCATCGACTGTTTTTT

V gene: TRBV6-5
clone size: -
J gene: TRBJ2-7
D gene: -
CDR3 protein: CASGGYEQYF
CDR3 DNA: TGTGCCAGCGGAGGCTACGAGCAGTACTTC

V gene: TRBV4-1
clone size: once
J gene: TRBJ1-1
D gene: -
CDR3 protein: CASSQLEENGNTEAFF
CDR3 DNA: TGCGCCAGCAGCCAACTCGAGGAAAATGGGAACACTGAAGCTTTCTTT

V gene: TRBV9
clone size: -
J gene: TRBJ2-7
D gene: TRBD2
CDR3 protein: CASSPRLAGGPGEQYF
CDR3 DNA: TGTGCCAGCAGCCCCCGACTAGCGGGAGGGCCGGGGGAGCAGTACTTC

V gene: TRBV7-3
clone size: -
J gene: TRBJ2-1
D gene: TRBD2
CDR3 protein: CATQLAVPPNEQFF
CDR3 DNA: TGTGCCACTCAACTAGCGGTCCCTCCCAATGAGCAGTTCTTC

V gene: TRBV29-1
clone size: once
J gene: TRBJ1-1
D gene: TRBD1
CDR3 protein: CSVDGTVLNTEAFF
CDR3 DNA: TGCAGCGTTGATGGGACAGTCCTGAACACTGAAGCTTTCTTT

V gene: TRBV25-1
clone size: -
J gene: TRBJ2-1
D gene: -
CDR3 protein: CASSSYNEQFF
CDR3 DNA: TGTGCCAGCAGTAGCTACAATGAGCAGTTCTTC

V gene: TRBV28
clone size: -
J gene: TRBJ2-1
D gene: -
CDR3 protein: CASSPRDRSDNEQFF
CDR3 DNA: TGTGCCAGCAGCCCCCGTGACAGGTCCGACAATGAGCAGTTCTTC

V gene: TRBV7-1
clone size: -
J gene: TRBJ1-1
D gene: -
CDR3 protein: CASSARWGVNTEAFF
CDR3 DNA: TGTGCCAGCAGCGCCCGTTGGGGGGTGAACACTGAAGCTTTCTTT

V gene: TRBV28
clone size: -
J gene: TRBJ2-1
D gene: -
CDR3 protein: CASSFHRDDNEQFF
CDR3 DNA: TGTGCCAGCAGTTTTCACAGGGACGACAATGAGCAGTTCTTC

V gene: TRBV2
clone size: -
J gene: TRBJ1-1
D gene: -
CDR3 protein: CASLEGRAFF
CDR3 DNA: TGTGCCAGCCTGGAGGGGAGAGCTTTCTTT

V gene: TRBV29-1
clone size: -
J gene: TRBJ1-2
D gene: -
CDR3 protein: CPLLLGTGRGRDGYTF
CDR3 DNA: TGCCCTTTACTCCTGGGGACCGGAAGGGGGAGGGATGGCTACACCTTC

V gene: TRBV11-2
clone size: -
J gene: TRBJ1-1
D gene: -
CDR3 protein: CASSLVVGRDTEAFF
CDR3 DNA: TGTGCCAGCAGCTTAGTGGTCGGTAGAGACACTGAAGCTTTCTTT

V gene: TRBV7-9
clone size: -
J gene: TRBJ2-3
D gene: -
CDR3 protein: CASRGGGNTDTQYF
CDR3 DNA: TGTGCCAGCAGGGGAGGGGGAAACACAGATACGCAGTATTTT

V gene: TRBV5-6
clone size: -
J gene: TRBJ2-1
D gene: -
CDR3 protein: CASSLPTGRDNEQFF
CDR3 DNA: TGTGCCAGCAGCTTGCCCACAGGGAGAGACAATGAGCAGTTCTTC

V gene: TRBV20-1
clone size: -
J gene: TRBJ1-1
D gene: -
CDR3 protein: CSAPRVTEAFF
CDR3 DNA: TGCAGTGCCCCGAGGGTCACTGAAGCTTTCTTT

V gene: TRBV9
clone size: -
J gene: TRBJ2-1
D gene: -
CDR3 protein: CASSPGRTGHIYNEQFF
CDR3 DNA: TGTGCCAGCAGCCCAGGACGTACGGGTCACATTTACAATGAGCAGTTCTTC

V gene: TRBV15
clone size: once
J gene: TRBJ2-7
D gene: TRBD2
CDR3 protein: CATATGGIYEQYF
CDR3 DNA: TGTGCCACCGCGACGGGGGGGATCTACGAGCAGTACTTC

V gene: TRBV4-2
clone size: once
J gene: TRBJ2-4
D gene: -
CDR3 protein: CASSQDSPTNIQYF
CDR3 DNA: TGTGCCAGCAGCCAAGACAGCCCGACGAACATTCAGTACTTC

V gene: TRBV27
clone size: once
J gene: TRBJ1-4
D gene: -
CDR3 protein: CASSLWGGINEKLFF
CDR3 DNA: TGTGCCAGCAGTTTATGGGGCGGAATTAATGAAAAACTGTTTTTT